Below are 31 T cell receptor beta chains sequenced from a single sample in a study of T cell repertoires in cytomegalovirus infection (dated by TCRdb to the late 2010s). Reads for this sample came from an Illumina HiSeq 1500. TCRdb's own reprocessing of the public reads used fastp at Q25 and MiXCR and kept productive beta chains. Under each unique CDR3 protein, matching rows form one entry showing the most common genes and DNA. This sample lists about 600,000 distinct CDR3 sequences; roughly 26% were detected once. The ten top clones hold approximately 8.2% of the sample. The material sequenced was CD8+ T cells from PBMCs. The receptors were sampled from a human donor in good health (CMV status not recorded). Some clones in this sample may be carry-over from other donors' samples.

As for this clonotype: This may come from a read error, since a much larger clone is one base off. This chain links TRBV5-5 with TRBJ2-3; D uncertain. The CDR3 covers 13 residues. Trimming cost V 3 bases and J 0 bases, with 5 bases left between them. CDR1 is SGHKS and CDR2 is YYEKEE in the germline V gene (reference sequence). CDR3 nucleotides: TGTGCCAGCAGCTCCTTGAGCACAGATACGCAGTATTTT. Translation gives CASSSLSTDTQYF.

The table lists this clonotype with many counts. V usage is TRBV6-2 or TRBV6-3 and J usage is TRBJ2-3; no clear D. V was pared by 3 bases and J by 0 bases, with 19 bases between. Looked up from germline, CDR1 is MNHEY and CDR2 is SVGEGT. The CDR3 runs 18 residues. The CDR3 is CASSYPDTFETSTDTQYF. The CDR3 region has the DNA TGTGCCAGCAGTTATCCCGACACCTTTGAGACTAGCACAGATACGCAGTATTTT.

This chain joins TRBV7-8 and TRBJ2-5, with 8 bases aligning to TRBD1. V was pared by 5 bases and J by 4 bases, with 9 bases of the junction left unmatched. CDR3 length: 15 residues. Germline CDR1 is SGHVS and CDR2 is FQNEAQ. The CDR3 is CASSGLGQGAETQYF. CDR3 bases: TGTGCCAGCAGCGGTCTGGGCCAGGGGGCAGAGACCCAGTACTTC. Full variable domain (rest looked up from reference TRBV7-8 and TRBJ2-5): GAGVSQSPRYKVAKRGQDVALRCDPISGHVSLFWYQQALGQGPEFLTYFQNEAQLDKSGLPSDRFFAERPEGSVSTLKIQRTQQEDSAVYLCASSGLGQGAETQYFGPGTRLLVL.

This chain uses TRBV20-1 with TRBJ1-2; 8 bases map to TRBD1. This CDR3 contains 14 residues. J was trimmed by 2 bases and V by 2 bases; bases with no gene match: 4. Germline-derived CDR1 and CDR2 are DFQATT and SNEGSKA (reference sequence). The CDR3 DNA reads as TGCAGTGCTAGACAGACAGGGGTGAACTATGGCTACACCTTC. Protein product: CSARQTGVNYGYTF.

The rearrangement uses TRBV28 and TRBJ1-6; unclear D gene. The CDR3 length is 15 residues. V was trimmed by 6 bases and J by 5 bases, leaving 14 bases between them. Per germline, CDR1 MDHEN and CDR2 SYDVKM. The CDR3 DNA is TGTGCCAGCAGCCTTCGTAATGACCATAATTCACCCCTCCACTTT. Its protein is CASSLRNDHNSPLHF.

Ten or more counts support this clonotype. The chain couples TRBV20-1 to TRBJ1-6; D is perhaps TRBD1 (6 bases). V shed 6 bases and J shed 7 bases, with 25 bases lying between them. Per germline, CDR1 DFQATT and CDR2 SNEGSKA (reference sequence). The CDR3 covers 17 residues. As DNA, the CDR3 is TGCAGTGCCAAAGGGGATTGGGGGGACAAGACCAATTCACCCCTCCACTTT. Amino acids: CSAKGDWGDKTNSPLHF.

This clonotype was picked up a small number of times. The chain uses TRBV5-1 and TRBJ1-6; 7 bases fit TRBD1. CDR1 SGHRS and CDR2 YFSETQ come from the germline V gene. The CDR3 runs 12 residues. V lost 7 bases to trimming and J lost 9 bases; unmatched junction nucleotides: 4. The CDR3 coding sequence is TGCGCCAGCCGACAGGGTGGTTCACCCCTCCACTTT. Protein: CASRQGGSPLHF.

This clonotype appeared many times. V is TRBV28 and J is TRBJ1-2; D is perhaps TRBD1 (6 bases). CDR1 MDHEN and CDR2 SYDVKM come from the germline V gene. The CDR3 totals 13 residues. Trimming took off 4 bases at V and 4 bases at J, with 10 bases between the two ends. Here the CDR3 DNA reads TGTGCCAGCAGTTCGCAGGGGCCCTATGGCTACACCTTC. Translated: CASSSQGPYGYTF.

This clonotype showed up just a few times. The V call is TRBV4-3, the J call TRBJ1-6; tentatively, D is TRBD1 (5 bases). Trimming stripped 4 bases from V and 13 bases from J, with 20 bases between. Germline CDR1 is LGHNA and CDR2 is YSLEER. The CDR3 is 15 residues long. The CDR3 sequence: CASSPRGQGPSPLHF. The DNA for the CDR3 is TGCGCCAGCAGCCCCAGAGGGCAGGGACCATCTCCCCTCCACTTT.

CDR3 protein: CASSLAPGESNIQYF. CDR3 coding DNA: TGTGCCAGCAGTTTAGCCCCAGGGGAGTCAAACATTCAGTACTTC. This rearrangement joins TRBV28 to TRBJ2-4, with a weak D call TRBD1 (6 bases). The CDR3 has 15 residues. Trimming stripped 2 bases from V and 6 bases from J, with 14 bases between. Germline assignment: CDR1 MDHEN and CDR2 SYDVKM.

This clonotype was detected ten times or more. The V gene is TRBV7-2, the J gene TRBJ2-2; D remains unclear. Germline V gene sequence: CDR1 SGHTA, CDR2 FQGNSA. Trimming removed 4 bases at V and 3 bases at J, with 6 bases between. The CDR3 runs to 13 residues. This CDR3 reads CASSSGHTGELFF. CDR3 nucleotides: TGTGCCAGCAGCTCCGGCCACACCGGGGAGCTGTTTTTT.

The V gene is TRBV12-3 or TRBV12-4, the J gene TRBJ2-1, with D maybe TRBD1 (5 bases). This CDR3 spans 11 amino acids. Trimming pared 4 bases from V and 13 bases from J, leaving 11 bases between. The CDR3 protein is CASSWAGQQFF. The CDR3 DNA sequence: TGTGCCAGCAGTTGGGCAGGACAACAGTTCTTC.

The chain employs TRBV2 and TRBJ2-7; D is perhaps TRBD2 (5 bases). The CDR3 is made up of 16 amino acids. V gave up 0 bases and J gave up 0 bases, with 12 bases separating them. The germline gives CDR1 SNHLY, CDR2 FYNNEI. CDR3 nucleotides: TGTGCCAGCAGTGAAGCGGGAGCAGACCTCTCCTACGAGCAGTACTTC. Amino acids: CASSEAGADLSYEQYF.

This chain joins TRBV10-2 and TRBJ1-5, with D uncertain. Trimming took 8 bases from V and 4 from J, leaving 12 bases between them. CDR1 WSHSY and CDR2 SAAADI come from the germline V gene. This CDR3 contains 13 residues. The CDR3 loop reads CASGKGGNQPQHF. The CDR3 nucleotides are TGCGCCAGCGGGAAGGGTGGAAATCAGCCCCAGCATTTT.

This clonotype was seen more than once but under ten times. The V and J genes are TRBV20-1 and TRBJ2-6; 10 bases align to TRBD1. V lost 5 bases and J lost 4; bases outside the gene matches: 2. CDR3 length: 14 amino acids. The germline CDR1 and CDR2 sequences are DFQATT and SNEGSKA (reference sequence). For the CDR3, the DNA is TGCAGTGCTGGGACAGGGGTCGGGGCCAACGTCCTGACTTTC. Translated, it gives CSAGTGVGANVLTF.

This clonotype was seen at least ten times. This chain uses TRBV20-1 with TRBJ2-5, with D tentatively TRBD2 (6 bases). The CDR3 has 14 amino acids. V shed 0 bases and J shed 2 bases, with 10 bases lying between them. CDR1 and CDR2 from the germline V gene are DFQATT and SNEGSKA (reference sequence). The CDR3 spells CSARDGGIQETQYF. For the CDR3, the DNA is TGCAGTGCTAGAGATGGGGGGATTCAAGAGACCCAGTACTTC.

A word on this clonotype: Just one base apart from a much larger clone, this may be a read error. As the CDR3 is not closed by the conserved phenylalanine or tryptophan, this likely results from a read error. This chain joins TRBV2 and TRBJ2-1; tentatively, D is TRBD2 (5 bases). The germline CDR1 and CDR2 sequences are SNHLY and FYNNEI. The CDR3 has 16 amino acids. V was pared by 1 base and J by 3 bases, with 13 bases between. The CDR3 protein is CASSEEPPRVYNEQFC. For the CDR3, the DNA is TGTGCCAGCAGTGAAGAACCTCCGAGGGTCTACAATGAGCAGTTCTGC.

In the case of this clonotype: A much larger clone is a single base away; this may be a read error. The chain has TRBV19 and TRBJ2-1; D uncertain. Germline CDR1 and CDR2: LNHDA and SQIVND (reference sequence). This CDR3 contains 14 residues. The CDR3 DNA sequence: TGTACCAGTAGGCCCTTAGGCACCTACAATGAGCAGTTCTTC. Its protein product is CTSRPLGTYNEQFF.

This clonotype was picked up a small number of times. DNA for the CDR3: TGCAGCGTTGAAGATCCCCAGGGCAGCTACGAGCAGTACTTC. Translated: CSVEDPQGSYEQYF. The chain uses TRBV29-1 and TRBJ2-7; the D gene is possibly TRBD1 (5 bases). The CDR3 loop spans 14 amino acids. The germline V gene encodes CDR1 SQVTM and CDR2 ANQGSEA. Deletions cut 0 bases from V and 3 bases from J, with 12 bases between.

This clonotype occurred many times. The chain recombines TRBV28 with TRBJ2-3, with 12 bases fitting TRBD2. This CDR3 comprises 18 residues. V was pared by 2 bases and J by 2 bases, with 8 bases of the junction left unmatched. CDR1 is MDHEN, CDR2 SYDVKM, per germline. The CDR3 DNA reads as TGTGCCAGCAGTTTAAGCGGGCTAGCGGGGGGGAACACAGATACGCAGTATTTT. Encoded protein: CASSLSGLAGGNTDTQYF. The full variable domain, rest sourced from reference TRBV28 and TRBJ2-3, is DVKVTQSSRYLVKRTGEKVFLECVQDMDHENMFWYRQDPGLGLRLIYFSYDVKMKEKGDIPEGYSVSREKKERFSLILESASTNQTSMYLCASSLSGLAGGNTDTQYFGPGTRLTVL.

This clonotype came up many times. The V gene is TRBV7-6, the J gene TRBJ1-4; D remains ambiguous. The CDR3 has 15 amino acids. Germline V CDR1 and CDR2: SGHVS, FNYEAQ. V was pared by 5 bases and J by 8 bases, with 18 bases between. CDR3 DNA sequence: TGTGCCAGCAGCCAGCTGCTCGTCCCGGGCGAAAAACTGTTTTTT. This gives the protein CASSQLLVPGEKLFF.

J is TRBJ2-1 and V is TRBV6-6; D ambiguous. V lost 1 base and J lost 0, with 7 bases in between. Germline V gives CDR1 MNHNY, CDR2 SVGAGI (reference sequence). The CDR3 is made up of 15 amino acids. The CDR3 bases are TGTGCCAGCAGTTACTTGGGCGCCTCCTACAATGAGCAGTTCTTC. It is translated as CASSYLGASYNEQFF.

The gene calls are TRBV7-4 and TRBJ1-5; D remains ambiguous. Germline V gene sequence: CDR1 SGHVT, CDR2 SQSDAQ. The germline V and J ends were trimmed by 0 bases and 6 bases, with 12 bases remaining between them. There are 15 residues in the CDR3. Here the CDR3 reads CASSLAASGTQPQHF. The CDR3 DNA is TGTGCCAGCAGCTTAGCGGCCAGCGGCACTCAGCCCCAGCATTTT.

The rearrangement links TRBV20-1 to TRBJ1-4; perhaps TRBD1 as D (5 bases). The germline V gene encodes CDR1 DFQATT and CDR2 SNEGSKA (reference sequence). The CDR3 consists of 12 residues. Trimming pared 7 bases from V and 4 bases from J, leaving 10 bases between. The CDR3 sequence is CSVQGVNEKLFF. The CDR3 DNA is TGCAGTGTACAAGGGGTTAATGAAAAACTGTTTTTT.

This clonotype has only a few counts. The chain uses TRBV7-9 and TRBJ1-4, with D hard to call. Germline V gene data show CDR1 as SEHNR and CDR2 as FQNEAQ (reference sequence). CDR3 size: 16 residues. The V end was cut by 5 bases, the J end by 8 bases, with 21 bases between. CDR3 amino acids: CASSHSSGSTREKLFF. The CDR3 DNA is TGTGCCAGCAGCCACTCCTCTGGGAGTACAAGGGAAAAACTGTTTTTT.

This clonotype was seen at least ten times. The V and J genes are TRBV20-1 and TRBJ1-1; D gene uncertain. Germline assignment: CDR1 DFQATT and CDR2 SNEGSKA (reference sequence). This CDR3 contains 11 residues. Trimming removed 3 bases from V and 0 bases from J, with 2 bases in between. The CDR3 protein is CSARVNTEAFF. As DNA, the CDR3 is TGCAGTGCTAGGGTGAACACTGAAGCTTTCTTT.

This chain connects TRBV5-1 to TRBJ1-1, with 7 bases aligning to TRBD1. CDR3 size: 14 residues. Unmatched junction bases numbered 7, after V lost 0 bases and J lost 8 bases. Germline-derived CDR1 and CDR2 are SGHRS and YFSETQ. The CDR3 DNA sequence: TGCGCCAGCAGCTTGGGGGAGGGGGCTGACGAAGCTTTCTTT. Its translation: CASSLGEGADEAFF.

This clonotype was observed a handful of times. The rearrangement uses TRBV2 and TRBJ2-7; TRBD1 agrees at 7 bases. The CDR3 spans 14 residues. Germline V gene lookup returns CDR1 SNHLY and CDR2 FYNNEI. After removal of 1 base from V and 3 bases from J, the junction contained 3 bases not matched to a gene. The DNA for the CDR3 is TGTGCCAGCAGTGAAGGGGACAGCTTCTACGAGCAGTACTTC. Translating it yields CASSEGDSFYEQYF.

The gene calls are TRBV14 and TRBJ2-1; TRBD2 agrees at 11 bases. With V trimmed by 3 bases and J by 8 bases, 12 bases remained unmatched. CDR1 and CDR2 (germline): SGHDN, FVKESK. This CDR3 is built from 17 residues. The CDR3 DNA is TGTGCCAGCAGCCAGGGGCACACGGGACTAGCGGTGGATGAGCAGTTCTTC. Translating gives CASSQGHTGLAVDEQFF.

This clonotype has a handful of counts. DNA for the CDR3: TGCAGTGCTAGGGCTAGGGGAGGACAAGAGACCCAGTACTTC. Translated, it gives CSARARGGQETQYF. The chain uses TRBV20-1 and TRBJ2-5; D possibly corresponds to TRBD2 (6 bases). This CDR3 spans 14 amino acids. Germline CDR1 and CDR2: DFQATT and SNEGSKA (reference sequence). V was pared by 3 bases and J by 2 bases, with 13 bases between.

The V call is TRBV2, the J call TRBJ2-1; tentative D call: TRBD2 (6 bases). The CDR3 loop spans 14 amino acids. V lost 4 bases and J lost 0, with 7 bases in between. Germline CDR1 reads SNHLY; CDR2 reads FYNNEI. CDR3 amino acids: CASSGLVSYNEQFF. The CDR3 coding sequence is TGTGCCAGCAGTGGACTAGTCTCCTACAATGAGCAGTTCTTC.